This record covers a single T cell receptor (beta chain). Its antigen is not yet known. Base qualities are missing; no much larger clone stands one base away. The CDR3 covers 15 residues, taking in both the cysteine and the phenylalanine. The DNA shown is the 45-base CDR3, in frame from base 1. Looking up the germline V gene (reference sequence) yields CDR1 LNHDA and CDR2 SQIVND. Unmatched junction bases come to 4, with V trimmed by 6 bases and J by 0 bases. Participants in the prospective study were enrolled through a virtual design, were aged 18 to 89 years, and lived in about 25 United States geographic areas. To assign participants to cohorts, the prospective study relied on clinical history that participants themselves reported in a screening survey and a study questionnaire. In the prospective study, mobile phlebotomists collected whole blood, serum and a nasopharyngeal or oropharyngeal swab from each participant. Over a roughly two-month period, participants in the prospective study had the option of providing additional blood draws and questionnaires. Prospective study blood samples were shipped either frozen or at room temperature before DNA extraction.

The sample belongs to a study of blood T cell repertoires in COVID-19 (dated by TCRdb to 2018 to 2020). The study in broad terms: Samples covering the acute and convalescent phases of COVID-19 were provided by collaborators in the United States, Italy and Spain. Where available, HLA class I and class II types were taken from metadata supplied by the sample provider and were not determined by assay-based typing. The sample metadata nearly always contained a de-identified subject ID, COVID-19 status, age in years and sex. A freely available public database, intended as a resource for researchers studying the immune response to SARS-CoV-2, is where the repertoires were released. Samples came from the ongoing ImmuneRACE study (first 160 participants) plus 1,254 subjects from 6 global collaborators. Deeply sampled blood TCRbeta repertoires from subjects exposed to, actively infected with, or recovered from COVID-19 were included in the dataset. The material from the prospective study consisted of cDNA or gDNA derived from T cells, B-cell-depleted T cells, or PBMCs.

Overall study results and their limits: Clinical and demographic metadata were provided uncurated, with the amount varying by source and participant.

TCRbeta CDR3 regions were amplified from genomic DNA by means of the immunoSEQ Assay, a bias-controlled multiplex PCR. Processing in the source paper ran as follows. The number of nucleated cells in each sample was estimated by amplification of reference gene primers within the assay. To quantify the absolute abundance of each unique TCRbeta CDR3 rearrangement, sequence reads were collapsed and filtered. Productive Simpson clonality was computed per sample as the square root of Simpson's diversity index over productive rearrangements. The table comes from immuneACCESS by way of TCRdb, which keeps in-frame sequences with V and J called. Part of the clones is missing from these tables; in studies checked, under half for an unresolved V gene and the rest for unknown reasons. The D gene and trimming were derived from the DNA, and the V and J assignments and clone size from that table. The sample profile shows some 250,000 clones; around 85% of them were found once. 3% to 4% of the sample goes to the ten largest clones.

Sample: PBMCs or T cells enriched from blood (not recorded which). The sequence was collected from a woman in her 40s with acute COVID-19. The V and J segments used are TRBV19 and TRBJ2-7, with 11 bases matching TRBD2. The CDR3 has the sequence CASRQTSGSSYEQYF. The nucleotide sequence reads TGTGCCAGTAGACAAACTAGCGGGAGCTCCTACGAGCAGTACTTC.